This passage covers 7 T cell receptor beta chains from one sample sequenced in a study of OX40 agonist ivuxolimab in advanced cancers. This table comes from immunoSEQ multiplex PCR, and its TCRdb copy is limited to in-frame clones, with some not included. Of about 70,000 clones in the sample, nearly 90% were seen once. The source was CD4+ or CD8+ T cells sorted from blood, collected in a trial of the OX40 agonist ivuxolimab. The receptors were gathered from an adult with an advanced solid tumor such as melanoma, head and neck, liver or kidney cancer.

The rearrangement links TRBV4-1 to TRBJ2-7; 11 bases are a match to TRBD1. CDR3 length equals 16 residues. V was clipped by 4 bases and J by 3 bases; unmatched bases: 8. CDR1 is MGHRA, CDR2 YSYEKL, per germline. The CDR3 nucleotides read TGCGCCAGCAGCCGGGGGACAGGGGGATTGAGCTACGAGCAGTACTTC. Its protein is CASSRGTGGLSYEQYF.

The chain recombines TRBV5-1 with TRBJ2-3, with 8 bases aligning to TRBD2. V trimming: 3 bases; J trimming: 0 bases; junction bases outside the gene matches: 6. Germline CDR1 is SGHRS and CDR2 is YFSETQ. The CDR3 consists of 16 residues. The CDR3 is CASSWVSGESTDTQYF. As DNA, the CDR3 is TGCGCCAGCAGCTGGGTTAGCGGGGAGAGCACAGATACGCAGTATTTT.

The J gene is TRBJ2-1, the V gene TRBV6-5, with D tentatively TRBD1 (5 bases). Germline V gives CDR1 MNHEY, CDR2 SVGAGI. V dropped 5 bases and J dropped 1 base, with 12 bases sitting between them. The CDR3 length is 15 residues. CDR3 coding DNA: TGTGCCAGCAGTATAGGGGTCCCATCCTACAATGAGCAGTTCTTC. This encodes CASSIGVPSYNEQFF.

This clone showed up just a few times. The rearrangement links TRBV2 to TRBJ2-5; TRBD2 is a possible D gene (5 bases). V lost 5 bases to trimming and J lost 5 bases, with 12 bases between them. The CDR3 is made up of 13 amino acids. Germline assignment: CDR1 SNHLY and CDR2 FYNNEI. The CDR3 nucleotides are TGTGCCAGCAGTCGGCGGGCTCTCGAGACCCAGTACTTC. Its translation is CASSRRALETQYF.

The sample holds one count of this clone. The chain combines TRBV2 with TRBJ2-3; 9 bases agree with TRBD2. This CDR3 is 15 amino acids long. CDR1 is SNHLY, CDR2 FYNNEI, per germline. V gave up 4 bases and J gave up 10 bases; unmatched junction bases: 12. CDR3: CASSAAGGGRAAQYF. The DNA of the CDR3 is TGTGCCAGCAGTGCAGCGGGGGGCGGGCGTGCGGCGCAGTATTTT.

This clone is a singleton in its sample. This rearrangement joins TRBV4-1 to TRBJ1-4; D perhaps matches TRBD1 (5 bases). The CDR3 is 13 amino acids. Looked up from germline, CDR1 is MGHRA and CDR2 is YSYEKL. Trimming removed 4 bases at V and 8 bases at J, with 11 bases between. The CDR3 DNA follows: TGCGCCAGCAGCCCAGGGAGGTGGGAAAAACTGTTTTTT. It encodes CASSPGRWEKLFF.

The chain carries TRBV28 and TRBJ1-2; TRBD1 matches 8 bases. Germline lookup yields CDR1 MDHEN and CDR2 SYDVKM. The trim removed 6 bases at V and 7 bases at J, leaving 7 bases unmatched. This CDR3 comprises 13 residues. The CDR3 reads CASSAGTGRGYTF. DNA of the CDR3: TGTGCCAGCAGCGCCGGGACAGGACGTGGCTACACCTTC.